By sample fraction, the clone carrying this T cell receptor beta chain is large (0.1 to 1%). Antigen specificity is unknown. The entry originates in a study of spatial heterogeneity in lung cancer. Germline-derived CDR1 and CDR2 are SGHTA and FQGNSA. V lost 4 bases and J lost 10, with 11 bases in between. The CDR3 is 12 residues long. TCRdb redid the calling of the 5' RACE reads with MiXCR, one entry per CDR3 protein. Altogether some 4,800 distinct CDR3 sequences are present, 5% to 6.5% being singletons, with the ten largest covering roughly 30%. Overall study findings and caveats: The number of expanded tumor alpha and beta chains correlated with mutation number.

The time point denotes: sample taken at primary tumor resection. Donation came from approximately 69 patients with untreated early-stage non-small cell lung cancer. This sequence originates from a male donor with early-stage non-small cell lung cancer. Sequences were derived from lung tumor tissue, sampled at surgery. This chain connects TRBV7-2 to TRBJ2-1; D is ambiguous. Here the CDR3 reads CASSSDLSEQFF. CDR3 nucleotide sequence: TGTGCCAGCAGCTCGGACCTATCGGAGCAGTTCTTC.